This entry lists 9 T cell receptor beta chains sequenced from one sample in a study of blood T cell repertoires in COVID-19. Clones were read by immunoSEQ multiplex PCR, and TCRdb kept only the in-frame ones, dropping some. This table holds about 200,000 clones, approximately 84% found once. The sequenced material came from peripheral blood. The origin of the receptors is a human donor with acute or convalescent COVID-19. The donor label of this sample is uncertain.

V usage is TRBV5-1 and J usage is TRBJ1-2, with D hard to call. The V gene's germline CDR1 is SGHRS and CDR2 YFSETQ. This CDR3 has 17 amino acids. Trimming removed 4 bases at V and 4 bases at J, with 23 bases between. CDR3 DNA: TGCGCCAGCAGCCTATTAGGATCCGGGGTTCCGGGCTATGGCTACACCTTC. Protein product: CASSLLGSGVPGYGYTF.

The V call is TRBV4-3, the J call TRBJ2-4; D not resolved. Trimming cost V 8 bases and J 3 bases, with 11 bases left between them. Germline V gives CDR1 LGHNA, CDR2 YSLEER. The CDR3 has 13 amino acids. CDR3 sequence: CASGPPDKNIQYF. The CDR3 DNA follows: TGCGCCAGCGGGCCCCCTGACAAAAACATTCAGTACTTC.

Only a few counts were recorded for this clone. This chain joins TRBV6-4 and TRBJ2-1; D remains ambiguous. CDR1 MRHNA and CDR2 SNTAGT come from the germline V gene. The CDR3 totals 15 residues. V gave up 0 bases and J gave up 0 bases, with 6 bases separating them. CDR3 in DNA: TGTGCCAGCAGTGACTCTAGTAGCTCCTACAATGAGCAGTTCTTC. It specifies CASSDSSSSYNEQFF.

This clone was recorded a few times. The chain combines TRBV6-6 with TRBJ2-7; D gene unclear. V was clipped by 0 bases and J by 6 bases, with 6 bases between them. This CDR3 contains 12 residues. In germline, CDR1 is MNHNY, CDR2 SVGAGI (reference sequence). The CDR3 nucleotides are TGTGCCAGCAGTTACTCGAATAGCGAGCAGTACTTC. Translating gives CASSYSNSEQYF.

The chain links TRBV2 to TRBJ2-2; 12 bases match TRBD2. After removal of 6 bases from V and 6 bases from J, the junction contained 2 bases not matched to a gene. Germline CDR1 and CDR2: SNHLY and FYNNEI. The CDR3 consists of 14 residues. The CDR3, as DNA: TGTGCCAGCAGGACTAGCGGGAGCTCCGGGGAGCTGTTTTTT. Translation gives CASRTSGSSGELFF.

The CDR3 here is CASYPGLARLSYNEQFF. CDR3 bases: TGTGCCAGCTACCCCGGACTAGCGCGATTATCCTACAATGAGCAGTTCTTC. The genes are TRBV5-6 and TRBJ2-1; 9 bases are a match to TRBD2. The trim removed 7 bases at V and 1 base at J, leaving 12 bases unmatched. Germline CDR1 reads SGHDT; CDR2 reads YYEEEE. The CDR3 is 17 residues long.

The rearrangement links TRBV6-2 or TRBV6-3 to TRBJ2-2, with D hard to call. Germline V gives CDR1 MNHEY, CDR2 SVGEGT. The CDR3 length is 19 residues. The ends were cut back, 2 bases at V and 0 bases at J, with 19 bases in the middle. The CDR3 DNA follows: TGTGCCAGCAGTTACCCCCCAAGCGTACTAAGCGCGAACACCGGGGAGCTGTTTTTT. It specifies CASSYPPSVLSANTGELFF.

The J gene is TRBJ2-7, the V gene TRBV18; a weak D match, TRBD1 (6 bases). This CDR3 is built from 16 residues. V lost 3 bases and J lost 6, with 21 bases in between. From germline, CDR1 is KGHSH and CDR2 LQKENI. CDR3 in DNA: TGTGCCAGCTCACCTATTGAACACGGAATACAGGGCGAGCAGTACTTC. Translation gives CASSPIEHGIQGEQYF.

This clone occurred once. The chain uses TRBV6-2 or TRBV6-3 and TRBJ1-2, with TRBD1 matching over 8 bases. The CDR3 totals 15 residues. Germline lookup yields CDR1 MNHEY and CDR2 SVGEGT. V was pared by 2 bases and J by 8 bases, with 10 bases of the junction left unmatched. The CDR3 here is CASSYGTGNSRGYTF. In DNA form, the CDR3 reads TGTGCCAGCAGTTACGGGACAGGCAATTCGAGAGGCTACACCTTC.